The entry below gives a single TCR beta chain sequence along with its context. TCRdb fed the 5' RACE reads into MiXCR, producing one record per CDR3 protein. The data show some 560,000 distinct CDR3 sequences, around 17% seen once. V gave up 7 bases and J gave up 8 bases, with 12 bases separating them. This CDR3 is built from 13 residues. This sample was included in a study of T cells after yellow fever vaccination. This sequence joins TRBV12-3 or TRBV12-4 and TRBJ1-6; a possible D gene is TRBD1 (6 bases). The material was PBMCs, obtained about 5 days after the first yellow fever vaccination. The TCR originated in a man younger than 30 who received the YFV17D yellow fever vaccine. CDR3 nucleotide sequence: TGTGCCAGCATCAAGGACAGCTATTCACCCCTCCACTTT. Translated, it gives CASIKDSYSPLHF.